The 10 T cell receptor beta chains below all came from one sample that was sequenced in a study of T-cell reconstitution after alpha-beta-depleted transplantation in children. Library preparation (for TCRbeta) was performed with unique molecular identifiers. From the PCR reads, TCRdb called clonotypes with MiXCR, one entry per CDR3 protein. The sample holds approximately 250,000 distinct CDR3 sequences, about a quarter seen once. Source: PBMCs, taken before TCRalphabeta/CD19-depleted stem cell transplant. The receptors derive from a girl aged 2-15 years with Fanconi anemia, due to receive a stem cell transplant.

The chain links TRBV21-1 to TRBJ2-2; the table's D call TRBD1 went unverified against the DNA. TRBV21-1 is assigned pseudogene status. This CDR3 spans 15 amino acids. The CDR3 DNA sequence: TGTGCCACCCCGTTGGGGGAGTACGAGGGCGGGGAGCTGTTTTTT. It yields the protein CATPLGEYEGGELFF.

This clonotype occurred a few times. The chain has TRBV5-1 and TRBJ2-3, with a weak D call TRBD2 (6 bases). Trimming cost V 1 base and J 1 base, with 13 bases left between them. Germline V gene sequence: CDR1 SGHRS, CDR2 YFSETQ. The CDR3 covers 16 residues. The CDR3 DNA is TGCGCCAGCAGCTTGTTCATCGGGGAGGGCACAGATACGCAGTATTTT. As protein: CASSLFIGEGTDTQYF. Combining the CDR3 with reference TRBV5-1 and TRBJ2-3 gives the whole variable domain KAGVTQTPRYLIKTRGQQVTLSCSPISGHRSVSWYQQTPGQGLQFLFEYFSETQRNKGNFPGRFSGRQFSNSRSEMNVSTLELGDSALYLCASSLFIGEGTDTQYFGPGTRLTVL.

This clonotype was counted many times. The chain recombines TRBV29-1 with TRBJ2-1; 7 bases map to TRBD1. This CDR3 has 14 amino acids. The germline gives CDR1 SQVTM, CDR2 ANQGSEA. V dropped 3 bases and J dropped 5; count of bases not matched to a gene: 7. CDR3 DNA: TGCAGCGTTGACTACAGGGGTTGGGACAATGAGCAGTTCTTC. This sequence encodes CSVDYRGWDNEQFF.

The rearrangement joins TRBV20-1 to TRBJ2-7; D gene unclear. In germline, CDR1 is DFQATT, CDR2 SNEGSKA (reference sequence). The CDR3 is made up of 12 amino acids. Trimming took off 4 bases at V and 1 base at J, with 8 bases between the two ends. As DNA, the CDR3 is TGCAGTGCTATCGCAGATTCCTACGAGCAGTACTTC. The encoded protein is CSAIADSYEQYF.

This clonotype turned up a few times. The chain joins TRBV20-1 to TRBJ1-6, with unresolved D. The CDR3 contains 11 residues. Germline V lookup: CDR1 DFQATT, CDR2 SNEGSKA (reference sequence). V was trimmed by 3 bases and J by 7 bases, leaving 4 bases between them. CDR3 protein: CSARANSPLHF. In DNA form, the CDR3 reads TGCAGTGCTAGGGCGAATTCACCCCTCCACTTT.

The CDR3 loop is CASRASGAYNEQFF. The CDR3, as DNA: TGTGCCAGCAGGGCTAGCGGAGCCTACAATGAGCAGTTCTTC. The V and J genes are TRBV6-1 and TRBJ2-1; TRBD2 matches at 7 bases. J gave up 2 bases and V 6 bases, and 4 bases lay outside the gene matches. The germline CDR1 and CDR2 sequences are MNHNS and SASEGT. The CDR3 sequence is 14 residues long.

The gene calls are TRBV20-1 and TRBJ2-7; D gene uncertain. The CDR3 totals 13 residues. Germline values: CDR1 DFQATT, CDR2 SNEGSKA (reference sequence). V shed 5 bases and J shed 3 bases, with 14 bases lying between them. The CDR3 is CSAARPFSYEQYF. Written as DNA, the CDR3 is TGCAGTGCTGCCAGGCCGTTCAGCTACGAGCAGTACTTC.

CDR3 residues: CASSLAPASTDTQYF. CDR3 bases: TGCGCCAGCAGCTTAGCCCCAGCTAGCACAGATACGCAGTATTTT. The J gene is TRBJ2-3, the V gene TRBV5-1; no clear D gene. V dropped 2 bases and J dropped 0 bases, with 10 bases sitting between them. This CDR3 spans 15 amino acids. Germline CDR1 is SGHRS and CDR2 is YFSETQ.

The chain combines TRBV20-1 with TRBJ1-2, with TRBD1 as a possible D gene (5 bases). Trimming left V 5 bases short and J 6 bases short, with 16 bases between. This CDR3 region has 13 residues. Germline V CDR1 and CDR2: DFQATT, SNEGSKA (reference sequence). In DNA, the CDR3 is TGCAGTGCTTACAGGAGCCCCGAGGATGGCTACACCTTC. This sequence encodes CSAYRSPEDGYTF.

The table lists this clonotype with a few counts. CDR3 loop: CASSPFAGQGAGANVLTF. CDR3 in DNA: TGCGCCAGCAGCCCGTTCGCGGGGCAGGGGGCTGGGGCCAACGTCCTGACTTTC. The rearrangement links TRBV5-1 to TRBJ2-6; D perhaps matches TRBD1 (7 bases). V lost 4 bases to trimming and J lost 2 bases, with 19 bases between them. The germline gives CDR1 SGHRS, CDR2 YFSETQ. CDR3 length equals 18 residues.